These 13 T cell receptor beta chains were all obtained from the same sample, sequenced in a study of CXCR3-negative and CXCR3-positive naive CD8 T cells. TRB cDNA libraries were made by UMI-labeled 5' RACE. TCRdb re-called the 5' RACE reads; every CDR3 protein appears as one record, without DNA. Here the sample table reports about 150,000 distinct CDR3 sequences. Overall study findings and caveats: Greater hydrophobicity was found in TRB CDR3s of CXCR3-positive naive cells than of CXCR3-negative naive cells.

Antigen specificity for these receptors is unknown. Sequencing was done on a sample of naive CXCR3+ CD8+ T cells from blood. The subset is: CD45RO-CCR7+CD27+CD95- naive CD8+ T cells expressing CXCR3 (TNR3+). These receptors originate from a human donor in good health. Some clones in this sample may be carry-over from other donors' samples.

The chain couples TRBV5-1 to TRBJ2-5; TCRdb names TRBD2, which stays unverified in the absence of DNA. Germline values: CDR1 SGHRS, CDR2 YFSETQ. The CDR3 covers 14 residues. The CDR3 spells CASSLGSEGETQYF.

This chain links TRBV14 with TRBJ2-1; TCRdb returns TRBD1, unconfirmable since there is no DNA. Germline V gene lookup returns CDR1 SGHDN and CDR2 FVKESK. This CDR3 is built from 15 residues. The CDR3 loop is CASSYRDRSYNEQFF.

The rearrangement joins TRBV27 to TRBJ2-2; TCRdb reports TRBD2, a call that lacks DNA to check it against. Germline-derived CDR1 and CDR2 are MNHEY and SMNVEV (reference sequence). The CDR3 totals 16 residues. The CDR3 sequence is CASSLTGALSTGELFF.

The chain uses TRBV6-1 and TRBJ2-7; TCRdb indicates TRBD1, and absent DNA this call remains unverified. This CDR3 region has 12 residues. Germline V gene sequence: CDR1 MNHNS, CDR2 SASEGT. This CDR3 is CASHGASYEQYF.

The rearrangement joins TRBV29-1 to TRBJ2-6; the D gene TCRdb calls, TRBD1, cannot be checked with no DNA. Germline loops: CDR1 SQVTM, CDR2 ANQGSEA. CDR3 length: 17 amino acids. The CDR3 sequence: CSVEEAGQGAGANVLTF.

CDR3 residues: CAISEVAGTSGGSWAYEQYF. The rearrangement links TRBV10-3 to TRBJ2-7; TCRdb names TRBD2, which stays unverified in the absence of DNA. The CDR3 covers 20 residues. Germline V gives CDR1 ENHRY, CDR2 SYGVKD.

This chain uses TRBV27 with TRBJ2-1. Germline CDR1 MNHEY, CDR2 SMNVEV (reference sequence). This CDR3 region has 13 residues. The CDR3 is CASSTNSGNEQFF.

J is TRBJ2-1 and V is TRBV7-6; TCRdb's D call, TRBD1, is unchecked because there is no DNA. Germline loops: CDR1 SGHVS, CDR2 FNYEAQ. The CDR3 is 15 amino acids. CDR3 amino acids: CASSSRGLARNEQFF.

The V and J genes are TRBV19 and TRBJ2-1. The CDR3 has 13 residues. Germline V gives CDR1 LNHDA, CDR2 SQIVND (reference sequence). The CDR3 is CASTSNSYNEQFF.

The chain couples TRBV29-1 to TRBJ2-7; the TCRdb call, TRBD1, lacks DNA for checking. Germline CDR1 SQVTM, CDR2 ANQGSEA. This CDR3 contains 12 residues. CDR3 protein: CSATSGAYEQYF.

This sequence joins TRBV29-1 and TRBJ2-5; TCRdb picks TRBD1, but there is no DNA to check that call. The CDR3 runs 14 residues. Germline CDR1 and CDR2: SQVTM and ANQGSEA. CDR3 amino acids: CSVVRDGRYLTQYF.

The CDR3 protein is CASSFSDSYNEQFF. The V call is TRBV5-1, the J call TRBJ2-1. The length of the CDR3 is 14 residues. Germline V gene data show CDR1 as SGHRS and CDR2 as YFSETQ.

V is TRBV6-1 and J is TRBJ2-2. Germline V gene sequence: CDR1 MNHNS, CDR2 SASEGT. This CDR3 is built from 12 residues. This chain's CDR3 is CASRVNTGELFF.